This TCR beta chain stems from a study of human T cells and chemical hapten exposure. V dropped 4 bases and J dropped 1 base, with 16 bases sitting between them. The germline gives CDR1 SQVTM, CDR2 ANQGSEA. The CDR3 has 15 residues. Only a few counts were recorded for this clonotype. Time point of the sample: patch test 2, 6 weeks after DPC sensitization. The treatment: therapeutic diphenylcyclopropenone sensitization with weekly scalp DPC. Each CDR3 protein is one row after TCRdb ran MiXCR on the RACE reads. Here the sample spans roughly 54,000 distinct CDR3 sequences, around 9.4% being singletons. This TCR was sampled from a woman aged 45-59 years with alopecia areata. Some clones in this sample may be carry-over from other donors' samples. The rearrangement uses TRBV29-1 and TRBJ2-5; tentatively, D is TRBD1 (6 bases). The source was whole blood, collected in connection with sensitization to the hapten diphenylcyclopropenone (DPC). CDR3 loop: CSVGMGAVSQETQYF. The CDR3 coding sequence is TGCAGCGTTGGTATGGGGGCCGTATCCCAAGAGACCCAGTACTTC.